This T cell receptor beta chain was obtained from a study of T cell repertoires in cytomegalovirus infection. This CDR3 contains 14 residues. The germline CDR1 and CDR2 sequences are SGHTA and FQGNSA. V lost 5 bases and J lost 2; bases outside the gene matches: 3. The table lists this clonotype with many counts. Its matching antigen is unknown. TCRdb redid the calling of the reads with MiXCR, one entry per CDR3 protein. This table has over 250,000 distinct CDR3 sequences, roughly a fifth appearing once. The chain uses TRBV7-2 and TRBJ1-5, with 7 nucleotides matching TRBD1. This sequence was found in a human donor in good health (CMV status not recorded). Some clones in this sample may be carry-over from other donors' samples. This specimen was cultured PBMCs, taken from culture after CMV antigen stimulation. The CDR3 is CASSEGARNQPQHF. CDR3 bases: TGTGCCAGCAGCGAGGGGGCGCGCAATCAGCCCCAGCATTTT.